The 22 T cell receptor beta chains below all came from one sample that was sequenced in a study of siplizumab effects on memory and regulatory T cells. Here immunoSEQ multiplex PCR was the method, and the copy in TCRdb shows in-frame clones only, minus some. The sample consists of more than 90,000 clones, 85% to 95% of them appearing once. Material for sequencing was non-Treg CD4+ T cells sorted from blood. Receptors were obtained from a human donor in good health.

The chain carries TRBV28 and TRBJ1-1, with 7 nucleotides matching TRBD1. The CDR3 loop spans 15 amino acids. Germline-derived CDR1 and CDR2 are MDHEN and SYDVKM. The trim removed 7 bases at V and 2 bases at J, leaving 10 bases unmatched. CDR3 bases: TGTGCCAGCAAACTAGAGGACAGGCCAAACACTGAAGCTTTCTTT. Its protein is CASKLEDRPNTEAFF.

The V and J genes are TRBV11-1 and TRBJ1-3; D remains unclear. This CDR3 spans 14 amino acids. Per germline, CDR1 SGHAT and CDR2 FQDESV (reference sequence). Trimming shortened V by 4 bases and J by 0 bases, and 7 bases separated the two germline ends. CDR3 DNA sequence: TGTGCCAGCAGCTCCACAGACTCTGGAAACACCATATATTTT. Its protein product is CASSSTDSGNTIYF.

This clone was observed a single time. The rearrangement uses TRBV28 and TRBJ2-7; D gene ambiguous. This CDR3 is 14 amino acids long. V was clipped by 2 bases and J by 0 bases, with 8 bases between them. The V gene's germline CDR1 is MDHEN and CDR2 SYDVKM. CDR3 loop: CASSLRQTSYEQYF. CDR3 sequence (DNA): TGTGCCAGCAGTTTACGGCAGACCTCCTACGAGCAGTACTTC.

The chain employs TRBV18 and TRBJ2-5; D is perhaps TRBD1 (6 bases). CDR3 length equals 13 residues. Germline V lookup: CDR1 KGHSH, CDR2 LQKENI. The germline V and J ends were trimmed by 6 bases and 2 bases, with 10 bases remaining between them. CDR3 coding DNA: TGTGCCAGCTCCCTAGGACAGCAAGAGACCCAGTACTTC. Translation: CASSLGQQETQYF.

A note on this clone: This is likely a read error, given that the CDR3 carries no conserved phenylalanine or tryptophan at its end. Because the CDR3's place on the DNA is in doubt, the DNA is left out and the CDR3 is given as listed by TCRdb. The V and J genes are TRBV21-1 and TRBJ2-3; the table names TRBD2, a call not compared with the DNA. TRBV21-1 is a known pseudogene. The CDR3 has 9 amino acids, counting both end residues. The CDR3 region is CASRKRTSR.

As DNA, the CDR3 is TGTGCCAGCAGCGGACTAGCGGGTCCCACGGGGAGGCCAGATACGCAGTATTTT. It specifies CASSGLAGPTGRPDTQYF. The genes are TRBV7-3 and TRBJ2-3, with 11 positions matching TRBD2. CDR1 SGHTA and CDR2 FQGTGA come from the germline V gene. This CDR3 has 18 amino acids. V lost 5 bases to trimming and J lost 4 bases; unmatched junction nucleotides: 14.

This chain connects TRBV30 to TRBJ2-5, with TRBD2 identical over 7 bases. The CDR3 runs to 15 residues. Germline V gene sequence: CDR1 GTSNPN, CDR2 SVGIG (reference sequence). The V and J ends lost 0 bases and 4 bases, in that order; junction bases with no gene match: 8. The CDR3 loop reads CAWSVSRGERETQYF. The CDR3 region has the DNA TGTGCCTGGAGTGTTAGTCGGGGGGAGAGAGAGACCCAGTACTTC.

The chain joins TRBV6-9 to TRBJ2-7; 9 nucleotides line up with TRBD2. The J segment lost 3 bases and the V segment lost 2 bases, leaving 11 bases of the junction unmatched. CDR1 and CDR2 (germline): MNHGY, SVAAGI. The CDR3 sequence is 17 residues long. CDR3 amino acids: CASSYPRGREGSYEQYF. The DNA of the CDR3 is TGTGCCAGCAGTTATCCAAGGGGGCGGGAGGGCAGCTACGAGCAGTACTTC.

This chain's CDR3 is CASSENIGGMQGGYTF. The CDR3 nucleotides are TGTGCCAGCAGTGAAAATATAGGGGGGATGCAGGGTGGCTACACCTTC. The chain recombines TRBV6-1 with TRBJ1-2; D possibly corresponds to TRBD1 (6 bases). Germline V gene sequence: CDR1 MNHNS, CDR2 SASEGT. The CDR3 sequence is 16 residues long. The V end lost 2 bases, the J end lost 7 bases, and 20 bases lay between the germline ends.

This clone was recorded once. V and J are TRBV28 and TRBJ2-1; 10 nucleotides line up with TRBD1. V shed 5 bases, J shed 5 bases, and the junction held 3 bases outside the gene matches. The CDR3 spans 14 residues. Germline CDR1 is MDHEN and CDR2 is SYDVKM. In nucleotides, the CDR3 is TGTGCCAGCAGTACCGGGACAGGGGACAATGAGCAGTTCTTC. Translation: CASSTGTGDNEQFF.

J is TRBJ2-7 and V is TRBV5-1; TRBD2 aligns across 13 bases. V was pared by 2 bases and J by 2 bases, with 1 base of the junction left unmatched. Germline V gene sequence: CDR1 SGHRS, CDR2 YFSETQ. This CDR3 contains 15 residues. In DNA form, the CDR3 reads TGCGCCAGCAGCTTCGGGACTAGCGGGGCCTACGAGCAGTACTTC. Translating gives CASSFGTSGAYEQYF. Full variable domain (outside the CDR3, taken from reference TRBV5-1 and TRBJ2-7): KAGVTQTPRYLIKTRGQQVTLSCSPISGHRSVSWYQQTPGQGLQFLFEYFSETQRNKGNFPGRFSGRQFSNSRSEMNVSTLELGDSALYLCASSFGTSGAYEQYFGPGTRLTVT.

The chain recombines TRBV9 with TRBJ1-1; D is unresolved. The ends were cut back, 4 bases at V and 4 bases at J, with 14 bases in the middle. CDR3 length: 14 amino acids. Germline-derived CDR1 and CDR2 are SGDLS and YYNGEE. DNA for the CDR3: TGTGCCAGCAGCATCGACCCCAGGCGCACTGAAGCTTTCTTT. Translating gives CASSIDPRRTEAFF.

The V gene is TRBV18, the J gene TRBJ1-5; 7 nucleotides line up with TRBD1. V shed 1 base, J shed 3 bases, and the junction held 9 bases outside the gene matches. CDR3 length: 17 residues. The germline V gene encodes CDR1 KGHSH and CDR2 LQKENI. Here the CDR3 reads CASSPHPGQSYNQPQHF. Written as DNA, the CDR3 is TGTGCCAGCTCACCACATCCGGGACAGTCTTACAATCAGCCCCAGCATTTT. Using reference TRBV18 and TRBJ1-5 for the parts outside the CDR3, the full variable domain is NAGVMQNPRHLVRRRGQEARLRCSPMKGHSHVYWYRQLPEEGLKFMVYLQKENIIDESGMPKERFSAEFPKEGPSILRIQQVVRGDSAAYFCASSPHPGQSYNQPQHFGDGTRLSIL.

The chain joins TRBV27 to TRBJ1-5; D gene unclear. Germline CDR1 reads MNHEY; CDR2 reads SMNVEV (reference sequence). V gave up 5 bases and J gave up 6 bases, with 14 bases separating them. The CDR3 is made up of 14 amino acids. This CDR3 reads CASSPRTLSQPQHF. The CDR3 coding sequence is TGTGCCAGCAGTCCCCGCACTTTGTCTCAGCCCCAGCATTTT.

The CDR3 DNA follows: TGTGCCAGCAGTTTAAGGGGGACAGGGAACGCTCAGCCCCAGCATTTT. As protein: CASSLRGTGNAQPQHF. This chain uses TRBV28 with TRBJ1-5; 9 bases map to TRBD1. V shed 2 bases and J 6 bases; nucleotides not matched to a gene: 8. Germline V lookup: CDR1 MDHEN, CDR2 SYDVKM. CDR3 size: 16 residues.

Points on this clone: An end of the junction differs from the germline gene, which may be a read error. The rearrangement links TRBV2 to TRBJ2-1; a possible D gene is TRBD2 (5 bases). Germline CDR1 is SNHLY and CDR2 is FYNNEI. The CDR3 contains 14 residues. The CDR3 DNA sequence: TGTGCCAGCAGTCCGTATGGCGGCCAGCGGCAGCATTTCTTC. Amino acid sequence: CASSPYGGQRQHFF.

The chain joins TRBV7-3 to TRBJ2-6; the D gene is possibly TRBD1 (5 bases). Germline lookup yields CDR1 SGHTA and CDR2 FQGTGA. The CDR3 runs to 16 residues. Trimming cost V 0 bases and J 4 bases, with 10 bases left between them. CDR3 bases: TGTGCCAGCAGCTTAACGGGGCGTTCCGGGGCCAACGTCCTGACTTTC. This translates into CASSLTGRSGANVLTF.

The chain couples TRBV19 to TRBJ1-3, with no clear D. The CDR3 contains 15 residues. The germline gives CDR1 LNHDA, CDR2 SQIVND (reference sequence). Trimming removed 4 bases at V and 0 bases at J, with 10 bases between. The CDR3 is CASSSAIYSGNTIYF. CDR3 coding DNA: TGTGCCAGTAGTAGCGCGATCTACTCTGGAAACACCATATATTTT.

The chain has TRBV6-5 and TRBJ2-7, with 12 bases aligning to TRBD2. The CDR3 is 16 amino acids. The junction had 7 bases not matched to a gene; V was cut back by 3 bases and J by 4 bases. Germline V CDR1 and CDR2: MNHEY, SVGAGI. The CDR3 loop is CASSYFRTSGRYEQYF. The CDR3 nucleotides read TGTGCCAGCAGTTATTTTCGCACTAGCGGGAGGTACGAGCAGTACTTC.

The J gene is TRBJ1-4, the V gene TRBV18; D ambiguous. This CDR3 comprises 13 residues. Per the germline V gene, CDR1 is KGHSH and CDR2 is LQKENI. V was cut by 2 bases and J by 7 bases, with 8 bases left in between. In DNA form, the CDR3 reads TGTGCCAGCTCACCAGCGAACTCTGAAAAACTGTTTTTT. Translated: CASSPANSEKLFF.

The chain is built from TRBV11-3 and TRBJ2-2; the D gene is possibly TRBD1 (5 bases). This CDR3 has 13 residues. Germline CDR1 SGHNT, CDR2 YENEEA. Trimming took off 7 bases at V and 7 bases at J, with 13 bases between the two ends. The CDR3 DNA is TGTGCCAGCAAGGGGATAGGACACGGGGAGCTGTTTTTT. As protein: CASKGIGHGELFF.

The chain couples TRBV28 to TRBJ2-2; D is undetermined. CDR3 size: 13 residues. V was trimmed by 5 bases and J by 6 bases, leaving 10 bases between them. The germline gives CDR1 MDHEN, CDR2 SYDVKM. The CDR3 spells CASSPSLAGELFF. CDR3 DNA: TGTGCCAGCAGTCCCAGTCTAGCCGGGGAGCTGTTTTTT.